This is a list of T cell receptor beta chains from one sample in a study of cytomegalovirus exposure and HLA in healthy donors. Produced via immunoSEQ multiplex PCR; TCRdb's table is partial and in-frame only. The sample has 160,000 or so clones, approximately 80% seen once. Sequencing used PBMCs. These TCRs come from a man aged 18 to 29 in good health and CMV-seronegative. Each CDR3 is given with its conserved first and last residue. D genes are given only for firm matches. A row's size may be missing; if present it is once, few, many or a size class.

CASSPGQGISEQFF	TGTGCCAGCAGTCCGGGACAGGGGATAAGTGAGCAGTTCTTC	.	14	TRBJ2-1	TRBD1	TRBV28
CASSLVRFVLRTGEAFF	TGTGCCAGCAGCTTAGTCCGATTCGTCCTCCGGACAGGAGAAGCTTTCTTT	.	17	TRBJ1-1	TRBD1	TRBV7-9
CASSSRGYEQYF	TGCGCCAGCAGCTCACGGGGATACGAGCAGTACTTC	.	12	TRBJ2-7	.	TRBV5-1
CASSQGWGQDIANEKLFF	TGCGCCAGCAGCCAAGGGTGGGGACAGGATATCGCTAATGAAAAACTGTTTTTT	.	18	TRBJ1-4	TRBD1	TRBV4-3
CASSEAQDSSYEQYF	TGTGCCAGCAGTGAGGCTCAGGATAGCTCCTACGAGCAGTACTTC	few	15	TRBJ2-7	.	TRBV6-4
CATSREHRRESHNEQFF	TGTGCCACCAGCAGAGAACATCGGCGGGAGTCGCACAATGAGCAGTTCTTC	.	17	TRBJ2-1	TRBD2	TRBV15
CASSTTGQDNQPQHF	TGTGCCAGCAGCACCACGGGACAGGACAATCAGCCCCAGCATTTT	.	15	TRBJ1-5	TRBD1	TRBV9
CAWSIRGYEQYF	TGTGCCTGGAGTATCCGGGGCTACGAGCAGTACTTC	.	12	TRBJ2-7	.	TRBV30
CASSQEFTGPYEQYF	TGCGCCAGCAGCCAAGAATTCACAGGGCCCTACGAGCAGTACTTC	.	15	TRBJ2-7	.	TRBV4-3
CASSMRTSPYEQYF	TGTGCCAGCAGTATGCGGACTTCACCTTACGAGCAGTACTTC	.	14	TRBJ2-7	.	TRBV6-5
CASSLGQLSYEQYF	TGTGCCAGCAGCTTAGGACAGCTCTCCTACGAGCAGTACTTC	.	14	TRBJ2-7	.	TRBV7-6
CASSLATSGLNEQFF	TGTGCCAGCAGCTTGGCAACTAGCGGCCTCAATGAGCAGTTCTTC	.	15	TRBJ2-1	TRBD2	TRBV5-4
CASSLRRGTEAFF	TGCGCCAGCAGCCTCCGACGGGGCACTGAAGCTTTCTTT	.	13	TRBJ1-1	.	TRBV5-1
CASSLGGNYGYTF	TGTGCCAGCAGTTTAGGGGGGAACTATGGCTACACCTTC	.	13	TRBJ1-2	.	TRBV27
CASSLSLGPPYF	TGTGCCAGCAGCTTGTCGCTCGGTCCGCCTTACTTC	.	12	TRBJ2-7	.	TRBV5-5
CASSEFDGRGTEAFF	TGTGCCAGCAGTGAATTTGACGGGAGGGGAACTGAAGCTTTCTTT	.	15	TRBJ1-1	.	TRBV6-1
CAWSISSRRSYGYTF	TGTGCCTGGAGTATATCCTCGCGACGGAGCTATGGCTACACCTTC	.	15	TRBJ1-2	.	TRBV30
CASSLMGQGAYEQYF	TGCGCCAGCAGCTTGATGGGACAGGGCGCCTACGAGCAGTACTTC	once	15	TRBJ2-7	TRBD1	TRBV5-1
CASSYWTSGIDEQFF	TGTGCCAGCAGTTACTGGACTAGCGGGATAGATGAGCAGTTCTTC	few	15	TRBJ2-1	TRBD2	TRBV6-5
CASSPTGQGRNEQFF	TGTGCCAGCAGCCCTACCGGACAGGGCCGGAATGAGCAGTTCTTC	.	15	TRBJ2-1	TRBD1	TRBV9
CASRAGGAGTEAFF	TGTGCCAGCCGGGCTGGGGGGGCCGGCACTGAAGCTTTCTTT	once	14	TRBJ1-1	.	TRBV28
CASRPGQGSYGYTF	TGCGCCAGCAGACCGGGACAGGGGTCATATGGCTACACCTTC	.	14	TRBJ1-2	TRBD1	TRBV5-1
CATSLRGRTGNTIYF	TGTGCCACCTCCCTGAGGGGGCGGACTGGAAACACCATATATTTT	.	15	TRBJ1-3	TRBD1	TRBV15
CASSGGPANTGELFF	TGTGCCAGCAGTGGTGGCCCAGCGAACACCGGGGAGCTGTTTTTT	.	15	TRBJ2-2	.	TRBV6-1
CASSLPGLAGHNEQFF	TGTGCCAGCAGCCTACCGGGACTAGCGGGCCACAATGAGCAGTTCTTC	once	16	TRBJ2-1	TRBD2	TRBV11-2
CASSLPPSYEQYF	TGTGCCAGCAGTTTACCTCCCTCCTACGAGCAGTACTTC	few	13	TRBJ2-7	.	TRBV27
CAWSVTGRQPQHF	TGTGCCTGGAGCGTTACAGGGCGGCAGCCCCAGCATTTT	.	13	TRBJ1-5	.	TRBV30
CASSFGQGYEQYF	TGTGCCAGCAGTTTCGGACAGGGCTACGAGCAGTACTTC	.	13	TRBJ2-7	TRBD1	TRBV28
CASSLGQPNQPQHF	TGTGCCAGCAGCTTGGGACAGCCGAATCAGCCCCAGCATTTT	.	14	TRBJ1-5	TRBD1	TRBV7-6
CASSLGAEQYF	TGTGCCAGCAGCTTGGGAGCCGAGCAGTACTTC	.	11	TRBJ2-7	.	TRBV5-4
CASSQLGVQGPNTEAFF	TGTGCCAGCAGCCAGTTAGGGGTACAGGGACCAAACACTGAAGCTTTCTTT	.	17	TRBJ1-1	.	TRBV9
CASSTDRALGGNTIYF	TGCGCCAGCAGCACGGACAGGGCATTAGGTGGAAACACCATATATTTT	.	16	TRBJ1-3	TRBD1	TRBV5-1
CASSPWAGGGTQYF	TGTGCCAGCAGCCCCTGGGCAGGGGGCGGTACGCAGTATTTT	.	14	TRBJ2-3	TRBD1	TRBV7-9
CASSRTGGNTEAFF	TGCGCCAGCAGCCGGACAGGGGGCAATACTGAAGCTTTCTTT	few	14	TRBJ1-1	TRBD1	TRBV4-1
CSAWGQGGPNTEAFF	TGCAGCGCATGGGGACAGGGGGGACCGAACACTGAAGCTTTCTTT	few	15	TRBJ1-1	TRBD1	TRBV29-1
CASSRQGDSNQPQHF	TGTGCCAGCAGCCGACAGGGAGATAGCAATCAGCCCCAGCATTTT	.	15	TRBJ1-5	TRBD1	TRBV5-4
CASSLNRDSDVLTF	TGTGCCAGCAGCTTGAACAGGGATAGTGACGTCCTGACTTTC	.	14	TRBJ2-6	.	TRBV5-4
CASSATHKTGSTEQYF	TGTGCCAGCAGTGCGACCCACAAGACAGGGTCAACTGAGCAGTACTTC	.	16	TRBJ2-7	TRBD1	TRBV25-1
CSVGDRVYGYTF	TGCAGCGTTGGGGACAGGGTCTATGGCTACACCTTC	.	12	TRBJ1-2	TRBD1	TRBV29-1
CASSQDRTGGWGPQHF	TGCGCCAGCAGCCAAGACCGGACAGGGGGCTGGGGGCCCCAGCATTTT	.	16	TRBJ1-5	TRBD1	TRBV4-1
CASSDRVKNGYTF	TGTGCCAGTAGCGACAGGGTTAAAAATGGCTACACCTTC	.	13	TRBJ1-2	TRBD1	TRBV19
CATSRDRDIGSYEQYF	TGTGCCACCAGCAGAGACCGGGACATTGGATCCTACGAGCAGTACTTC	few	16	TRBJ2-7	.	TRBV15